This entry is about one TCR beta chain. This specimen comes from a study of OX40 agonist ivuxolimab in advanced cancers. TCRdb keeps only in-frame clones here, not all; method: immunoSEQ multiplex PCR. The data hold 50,000 to 65,000 clones, with over 75% observed a single time. V dropped 3 bases and J dropped 4 bases, with 16 bases sitting between them. The CDR3 runs to 16 residues. Germline CDR1 and CDR2: LGHNA and YSLEER. The receptor comes from an adult with an advanced solid tumor such as melanoma, head and neck, liver or kidney cancer. The starting material was CD4+ or CD8+ T cells sorted from blood, obtained in a trial of the OX40 agonist ivuxolimab. The chain employs TRBV4-3 and TRBJ1-3; a possible D gene is TRBD1 (5 bases). DNA for the CDR3: TGCGCCAGCAGCCACCATTTGGGCAGGGAAGGAAACACCATATATTTT. It encodes CASSHHLGREGNTIYF.